Shown below are 8 T cell receptor beta chains from a single sample sequenced in a study of cytomegalovirus exposure and HLA in healthy donors (TCRdb year 2017). Preparation of the library involved the immunoSEQ multiplex PCR assay. For the multiplex PCR, a mixture combining 60 forward primers for TCR Vbeta segments and 13 reverse primers for TCR Jbeta segments was used. TCRdb retrieved this table from immuneACCESS and kept in-frame rearrangements only. Not all clones are present; in checked studies, unresolved V genes account for under half, and no reason is known for the remainder. For this sample the table gives 150,000 to 170,000 clones, of which 79% were detected only once. The top ten hold 6% to 8.5% of the sample. Material for sequencing was PBMCs. Source of these receptors: a man between 25 and 39 years old in good health and CMV-seropositive.

This clone was picked up a small number of times. The CDR3 DNA sequence: TGTGCCACCAGCATCCTCAGGGGCGATACTGAAGCTTTCTTT. Amino acids: CATSILRGDTEAFF. The genes are TRBV15 and TRBJ1-1; a weak D match, TRBD1 (6 bases). The CDR3 runs to 14 residues. The germline gives CDR1 LNHNV, CDR2 YYDKDF (reference sequence). Trimming left V 4 bases short and J 5 bases short, with 14 bases between.

This clone was seen only once. V is TRBV27 and J is TRBJ2-7; 7 bases are shared with TRBD2. Germline V lookup: CDR1 MNHEY, CDR2 SMNVEV (reference sequence). The CDR3 is 14 residues long. With 5 bases clipped from V and 9 bases from J, the junction kept 13 bases outside the gene matches. The DNA for the CDR3 is TGTGCCAGCAGTCCCCCGGGAGGTAGGAGTAGGCAGTACTTC. Its protein is CASSPPGGRSRQYF.

The J gene is TRBJ2-7, the V gene TRBV28; TRBD1 is a possible D gene (5 bases). The CDR3 has 14 amino acids. Per germline, CDR1 MDHEN and CDR2 SYDVKM. V lost 2 bases, J lost 1 base, and 9 bases lay in between. The CDR3 DNA follows: TGTGCCAGCAGTTTAGGGGCTAGTTCCTACGAGCAGTACTTC. Protein sequence: CASSLGASSYEQYF.

The chain has TRBV5-6 and TRBJ1-2; 7 positions agree with TRBD1. Germline-derived CDR1 and CDR2 are SGHDT and YYEEEE. V gave up 3 bases and J gave up 13 bases; unmatched junction bases: 12. The CDR3 length is 13 residues. The CDR3 nucleotides read TGTGCCAGCAGCTCCCGATTAAGAGGACAGGTCACCTTC. Translated, it gives CASSSRLRGQVTF.

The V and J genes are TRBV30 and TRBJ1-3; perhaps TRBD1 as D (5 bases). CDR1 GTSNPN and CDR2 SVGIG come from the germline V gene (reference sequence). The CDR3 is made up of 16 amino acids. Trimming took off 2 bases at V and 0 bases at J, with 14 bases between the two ends. CDR3 nucleotides: TGTGCCTGGAGTCTTTCGGGGGGAGGCTCTGGAAACACCATATATTTT. Translated, it gives CAWSLSGGGSGNTIYF.

The chain couples TRBV5-4 to TRBJ2-3, with a possible D match to TRBD1 (6 bases). Germline CDR1 is SGHNT and CDR2 is YYREEE (reference sequence). Trimming removed 4 bases at V and 4 bases at J, with 13 bases between. The CDR3 consists of 14 residues. This CDR3 reads CASSNTRTADTQYF. The CDR3 region has the DNA TGTGCCAGCAGCAATACCCGGACAGCAGATACGCAGTATTTT.

The chain joins TRBV18 to TRBJ2-1; TRBD2 matches 11 bases. CDR3 length: 16 residues. The V segment lost 4 bases and the J segment 9 bases; nucleotides outside the gene matches: 11. CDR1 is KGHSH and CDR2 is LQKENI in the germline V gene. The CDR3 is CASSLTSGGRLTEQFF. In DNA, the CDR3 is TGTGCCAGCTCACTAACTAGCGGGGGCCGACTAACTGAGCAGTTCTTC.

The rearrangement uses TRBV6-5 and TRBJ1-1; perhaps TRBD1 as D (6 bases). Per the germline V gene, CDR1 is MNHEY and CDR2 is SVGAGI. The CDR3 consists of 13 residues. Trimming pared 7 bases from V and 5 bases from J, leaving 14 bases between. The CDR3 nucleotides read TGTGCCAGCAAGGAACAGGGAGGGACTGAAGCTTTCTTT. Encoded protein: CASKEQGGTEAFF.